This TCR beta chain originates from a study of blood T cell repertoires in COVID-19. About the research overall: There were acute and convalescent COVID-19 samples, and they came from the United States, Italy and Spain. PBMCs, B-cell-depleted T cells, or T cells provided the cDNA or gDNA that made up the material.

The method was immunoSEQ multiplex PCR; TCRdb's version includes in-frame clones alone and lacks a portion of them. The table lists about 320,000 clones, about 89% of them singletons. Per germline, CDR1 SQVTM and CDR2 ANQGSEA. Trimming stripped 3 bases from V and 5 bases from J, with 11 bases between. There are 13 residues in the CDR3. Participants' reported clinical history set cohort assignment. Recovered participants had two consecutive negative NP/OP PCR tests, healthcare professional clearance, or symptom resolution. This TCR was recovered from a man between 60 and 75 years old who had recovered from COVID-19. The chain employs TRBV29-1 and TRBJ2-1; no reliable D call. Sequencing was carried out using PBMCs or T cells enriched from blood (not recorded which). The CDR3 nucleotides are TGCAGCGTTGACCCCAACGCGGACAATGAGCAGTTCTTC. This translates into CSVDPNADNEQFF.